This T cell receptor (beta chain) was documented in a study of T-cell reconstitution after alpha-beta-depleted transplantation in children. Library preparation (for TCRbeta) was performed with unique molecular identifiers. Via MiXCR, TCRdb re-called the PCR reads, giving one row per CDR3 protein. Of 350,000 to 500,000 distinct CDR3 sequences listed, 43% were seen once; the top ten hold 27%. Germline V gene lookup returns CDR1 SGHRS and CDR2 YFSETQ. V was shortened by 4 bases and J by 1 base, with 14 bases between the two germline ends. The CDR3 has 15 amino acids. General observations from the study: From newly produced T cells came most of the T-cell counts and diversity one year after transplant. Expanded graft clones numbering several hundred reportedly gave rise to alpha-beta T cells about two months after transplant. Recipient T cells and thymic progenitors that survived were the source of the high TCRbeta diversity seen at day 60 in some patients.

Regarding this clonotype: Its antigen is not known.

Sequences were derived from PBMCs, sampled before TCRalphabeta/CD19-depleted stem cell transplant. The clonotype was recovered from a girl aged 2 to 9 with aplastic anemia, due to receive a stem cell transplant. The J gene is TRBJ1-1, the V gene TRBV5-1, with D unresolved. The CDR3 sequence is CASSITGSPNTEAFF. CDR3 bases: TGCGCCAGCAGCATCACCGGGAGCCCGAACACTGAAGCTTTCTTT. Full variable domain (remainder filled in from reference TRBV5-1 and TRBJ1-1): KAGVTQTPRYLIKTRGQQVTLSCSPISGHRSVSWYQQTPGQGLQFLFEYFSETQRNKGNFPGRFSGRQFSNSRSEMNVSTLELGDSALYLCASSITGSPNTEAFFGQGTRLTVV.